This T cell receptor beta chain was identified during a study of immune evolution from preneoplasia to lung adenocarcinoma. Study in general: HLA loss of heterozygosity: less than 9% AIS, under 19% MIA, about 31% ADC, none AAH. Notes on the study in general: Later-stage lesions seemingly showed higher T cell density and diversity than normal lung.

The CDR3 is 13 amino acids. V was pared by 6 bases and J by 2 bases, with 10 bases between. Germline values: CDR1 WSHSY, CDR2 SAAADI. A remark on this clone: The antigen is undetermined.

Resections took place in Japan or China from the mid-2010s to the late 2010s. H&E slides confirmed each diagnosis, reviewed by two pathologists independently. Sequencing was performed with immunoSEQ multiplex PCR; in TCRdb, only in-frame clones are kept and a portion is missing. Seen here are around 39,000 clones, 74% observed once, and the top ten hold 6% to 7%. Sequencing was carried out using FFPE invasive lung adenocarcinoma tissue. The sequence came from a person between 55 and 69 years old with lung adenocarcinoma. The chain joins TRBV10-2 to TRBJ2-5; no clear D. CDR3: CASRWTEQETQYF. The CDR3 region has the DNA TGCGCCAGCAGATGGACGGAGCAAGAGACCCAGTACTTC.